Following are 16 T cell receptor beta chains from one sample sequenced in a study of CXCR3-negative and CXCR3-positive naive CD8 T cells. General study points: Hydrophobicity was higher for TRB CDR3s found in CXCR3-positive naive cells than in CXCR3-negative naive cells.

The antigens of these receptors remain unknown. The authors made the TRB cDNA libraries by 5' RACE using UMI labels. TCRdb re-called the 5' RACE reads and catalogs CDR3 proteins one per entry, DNA excluded. This repertoire includes about 150,000 distinct CDR3 sequences. The source material was naive CXCR3+ CD8+ T cells from blood. Indicated subset: CD45RO-CCR7+CD27+CD95- naive CD8+ T cells expressing CXCR3 (TNR3+). These receptors all stem from a human donor in good health. Some clones in this sample may be carry-over from other donors' samples.

This chain uses TRBV13 with TRBJ2-4; the TCRdb call, TRBD1, lacks DNA for checking. This CDR3 comprises 14 residues. From germline, CDR1 is PRHDT and CDR2 FYEKMQ (reference sequence). CDR3 sequence reads: CASSFTGGVNIQYF.

The chain is built from TRBV7-9 and TRBJ2-3; the D call from TCRdb, TRBD2, cannot be confirmed without DNA. There are 18 residues in the CDR3. Germline CDR1 and CDR2: SEHNR and FQNEAQ (reference sequence). The CDR3 reads CASSLARVVSGYTDTQYF.

The J gene is TRBJ1-1, the V gene TRBV27; checking the TCRdb D call of TRBD1 is not possible without DNA. The CDR3 is 13 amino acids. Per germline, CDR1 MNHEY and CDR2 SMNVEV (reference sequence). The CDR3 region is CASSPDSGTEAFF.

The rearrangement joins TRBV5-6 to TRBJ1-1; no DNA is available, so the TRBD1 call from TCRdb remains unchecked. The germline CDR1 and CDR2 sequences are SGHDT and YYEEEE. This CDR3 is built from 14 residues. CDR3 region: CASSPVDRPPEAFF.

The chain couples TRBV7-9 to TRBJ2-1; without DNA, the TCRdb call of TRBD2 cannot be checked. The CDR3 contains 15 residues. In germline, CDR1 is SEHNR, CDR2 FQNEAQ (reference sequence). CDR3 protein: CASSPTSGMVNEQFF.

The rearrangement uses TRBV2 and TRBJ2-7; the D call of TRBD1 rests on TCRdb alone, since no DNA is present to check it. This CDR3 has 13 amino acids. Germline lookup yields CDR1 SNHLY and CDR2 FYNNEI. Here the CDR3 reads CASILDRGYEQYF.

The rearrangement uses TRBV2 and TRBJ1-1. The germline CDR1 and CDR2 sequences are SNHLY and FYNNEI. This CDR3 region has 15 residues. The CDR3 region is CASNYRPPLNTEAFF.

The J gene is TRBJ1-1, the V gene TRBV9. The germline V gene encodes CDR1 SGDLS and CDR2 YYNGEE. The CDR3 sequence is 14 residues long. The CDR3 sequence is CASGAGSMNTEAFF.

The chain couples TRBV15 to TRBJ1-1; the D call from TCRdb, TRBD1, cannot be confirmed without DNA. In germline, CDR1 is LNHNV, CDR2 YYDKDF (reference sequence). This CDR3 comprises 12 residues. The CDR3 is CATSRVQGGAFF.

The CDR3 sequence: CASSPFRTGGNYGYTF. The J gene is TRBJ1-2, the V gene TRBV12-3 or TRBV12-4; TCRdb names TRBD1, which stays unverified in the absence of DNA. The CDR3 length is 16 residues.

The rearrangement links TRBV13 to TRBJ2-1; TCRdb picks TRBD2, but there is no DNA to check that call. The CDR3 covers 17 residues. From germline, CDR1 is PRHDT and CDR2 FYEKMQ (reference sequence). The CDR3 here is CASSQMGEVLVYNEQFF. Drawing the rest from reference TRBV13 and TRBJ2-1, the complete variable domain is AAGVIQSPRHLIKEKRETATLKCYPIPRHDTVYWYQQGPGQDPQFLISFYEKMQSDKGSIPDRFSAQQFSDYHSELNMSSLELGDSALYFCASSQMGEVLVYNEQFFGPGTRLTVL.

The chain combines TRBV9 with TRBJ1-2. Germline CDR1 is SGDLS and CDR2 is YYNGEE. CDR3 length equals 14 residues. The CDR3 loop is CASSSPGLNYGYTF.

This chain links TRBV5-1 with TRBJ1-2; no DNA is available, so the TRBD1 call from TCRdb remains unchecked. Looked up from germline, CDR1 is SGHRS and CDR2 is YFSETQ. The CDR3 is made up of 19 amino acids. The CDR3 region is CASSLDVSPGQGLGYGYTF.

The chain has TRBV4-2 and TRBJ2-7; TCRdb proposes TRBD2, but this gene call is untestable without DNA. The CDR3 runs to 14 residues. Germline CDR1 and CDR2: LGHNA and YNFKEQ. Here the CDR3 reads CASSQGRGLDEQYF.

The rearrangement links TRBV20-1 to TRBJ1-6. The CDR3 runs 11 residues. CDR1 is DFQATT, CDR2 SNEGSKA, per germline (reference sequence). CDR3 residues: CSAGLNSPLHF.

The chain recombines TRBV10-1 with TRBJ2-5. The CDR3 contains 12 residues. In germline, CDR1 is WNHNN, CDR2 SYGVQD (reference sequence). CDR3 protein: CASKVGEETQYF.